This T cell receptor (beta chain) was recorded in a study of identical twins. Each CDR3 protein is one row after TCRdb ran MiXCR on the 5' RACE reads. Of hundreds of thousands of distinct CDR3 sequences listed, about 7% are singletons. The CDR3 contains 14 residues. Trimming left V 2 bases short and J 8 bases short, with 15 bases between. Germline V lookup: CDR1 DFQATT, CDR2 SNEGSKA (reference sequence). This clonotype has a count of ten or more. Antigen: not known. Study-level results: Out-of-frame alpha sequences shared by twins were enriched for low generation probability. Fewer insertions marked abundant cord blood beta clonotypes; young adult naive trended weakly, memory not at all.

This same sample was also taken into another study, of yellow fever vaccine responses in identical twins.

What was sequenced was memory (CD45RO+) T cells sorted from blood. The chain is built from TRBV20-1 and TRBJ1-4; the D gene is possibly TRBD1 (6 bases). This TCR was sampled from a woman aged 18 to 35 in good health. This chain's CDR3 is CSARHQGIGEKLFF. The CDR3 region has the DNA TGCAGTGCTAGACATCAGGGGATCGGGGAAAAACTGTTTTTT.